The rows below give T cell receptor beta chains drawn from one sample of a study of TIL therapy for anti-PD-1-resistant metastatic lung cancer. Clones were read by immunoSEQ multiplex PCR, and TCRdb kept only the in-frame ones, dropping some. The sample contains 95,000 or so clones, 50% to 70% of which appear only once. This specimen was tumor tissue, taken at baseline. Source of these receptors: a person aged 25 to 79 with non-small cell lung cancer. Both conserved end residues are part of each CDR3. The D gene is left open where the match is weak. Some rows mark clone size as missing; the rest say once, few, many or name a class of expanded clone.

abundance	v_gene	d_gene	j_gene	CDR3aa	CDR3nt
-	TRBV5-1	-	TRBJ2-7	CASSSSYEQYF	TGCGCCAGCAGCTCTTCCTACGAGCAGTACTTC
many	TRBV5-1	TRBD1	TRBJ1-6	CASSLGTGGSWSSPLHF	TGCGCCAGCAGCCTCGGGACAGGGGGGTCCTGGAGCTCACCCCTCCACTTT
-	TRBV6-5	-	TRBJ1-4	CASSWGGSNEKLFF	TGTGCCAGCAGTTGGGGAGGGAGTAATGAAAAACTGTTTTTT
once	TRBV15	-	TRBJ2-7	CATAEIWDHPYEQYF	TGTGCCACAGCAGAGATCTGGGACCACCCCTACGAGCAGTACTTC
few	TRBV24-1	-	TRBJ2-2	CATSDLGGSNTGELFF	TGTGCCACCAGTGATTTAGGCGGCAGTAACACCGGGGAGCTGTTTTTT
-	TRBV10-2	-	TRBJ2-1	CASRLAGPRTYNEQFF	TGCGCCAGCAGATTAGCCGGGCCCCGAACCTACAATGAGCAGTTCTTC
few	TRBV30	-	TRBJ1-6	CAWSLQGGDSPLHF	TGTGCCTGGAGTCTCCAGGGAGGAGATTCACCCCTCCACTTT
-	TRBV7-6	TRBD1	TRBJ2-5	CASSRQGLETQYF	TGTGCCAGCAGCCGACAGGGGTTGGAGACCCAGTACTTC
-	TRBV9	TRBD2	TRBJ2-3	CASSVVPSGKTDTQYF	TGTGCCAGCAGCGTAGTCCCTAGCGGGAAAACAGATACGCAGTATTTT
-	TRBV15	-	TRBJ1-3	CATGGAAGNTIYF	TGTGCCACTGGAGGAGCTGCTGGAAACACCATATATTTT
many	TRBV7-6	-	TRBJ2-1	CASSLGGVPSYNEQFF	TGTGCCAGCAGCTTAGGCGGGGTCCCCAGTTACAATGAGCAGTTCTTC
-	TRBV7-2	-	TRBJ2-7	CASSFEGTFYEQYF	TGTGCCAGCAGCTTTGAAGGGACCTTCTACGAGCAGTACTTC
-	TRBV11-2	TRBD1	TRBJ1-5	CASSSGQGHNQPQHF	TGTGCCAGCAGCTCGGGACAGGGGCACAATCAGCCCCAGCATTTT
-	TRBV7-2	-	TRBJ1-6	CASSLTPSGSGGSPLHF	TGTGCCAGCAGCTTAACCCCGTCAGGGAGCGGTGGCTCACCCCTCCACTTT
few	TRBV19	TRBD1	TRBJ1-2	CASRQGIANYGYTF	TGTGCCTCGAGACAGGGAATAGCCAACTATGGCTACACCTTC
-	TRBV9	TRBD1	TRBJ1-1	CASSVLQGGRTEAFF	TGTGCCAGCAGCGTCTTGCAGGGGGGCCGCACTGAAGCTTTCTTT
-	TRBV16	TRBD1	TRBJ1-5	CASSPVGTGRNQPQHF	TGTGCCAGCAGCCCCGTCGGGACAGGTCGCAATCAGCCCCAGCATTTT
-	TRBV28	TRBD1	TRBJ1-6	CASSTTGALGSPLHF	TGTGCCAGCTCAACCACAGGGGCGCTTGGATCACCCCTCCACTTT
few	TRBV11-2	-	TRBJ1-4	CASSLDRPNEKLFF	TGTGCCAGCAGCCTGGACAGACCAAATGAAAAACTGTTTTTT
-	TRBV7-9	-	TRBJ2-5	CASRLAGETQYF	TGTGCCAGCAGACTAGCTGGCGAGACCCAGTACTTC
once	TRBV6-1	-	TRBJ2-3	CASSEGGGNTDTQYF	TGTGCCAGCAGTGAAGGCGGGGGCAACACAGATACGCAGTATTTT
-	TRBV30	-	TRBJ1-2	CASLPLVTAAKGAGYTF	TGTGCAAGCCTTCCTCTAGTTACAGCGGCAAAGGGAGCAGGCTACACCTTC
-	TRBV27	TRBD2	TRBJ2-7	CASSPGRSYEQYF	TGTGCCAGCAGCCCCGGGAGGAGCTACGAGCAGTACTTC
-	TRBV7-2	-	TRBJ2-2	CASSLVRTQNTGELFF	TGTGCCAGCAGCTTAGTCAGGACACAAAACACCGGGGAGCTGTTTTTT
many	TRBV29-1	-	TRBJ2-5	CSADLFEETQYF	TGCAGCGCCGATCTTTTCGAAGAGACCCAGTACTTC
once	TRBV11-2	-	TRBJ2-7	CASSLDSGAKGRYEQYF	TGTGCCAGCAGCTTAGATTCTGGGGCAAAGGGGCGTTACGAGCAGTACTTC
-	TRBV2	TRBD2	TRBJ2-1	CASSISGGYSYNEQFF	TGTGCCAGCAGTATTAGCGGGGGCTACTCCTACAATGAGCAGTTCTTC
-	TRBV5-1	-	TRBJ1-6	CASSFPGVDSPLHF	TGCGCCAGCAGCTTTCCAGGGGTTGATTCACCCCTCCACTTT
few	TRBV10-3	TRBD1	TRBJ2-2	CAITRTGPDTGELFF	TGTGCCATCACTCGGACAGGTCCGGACACCGGGGAGCTGTTTTTT
few	TRBV20-1	-	TRBJ1-5	CSASSGNQPQHF	TGCAGTGCTAGTTCAGGCAATCAGCCCCAGCATTTT
-	TRBV24-1	-	TRBJ2-3	CATSDLVGGGTQYF	TGTGCCACCAGTGATCTGGTTGGGGGAGGTACGCAGTATTTT
-	TRBV19	-	TRBJ2-2	CASSPTGGVNTGELFF	TGTGCCAGTAGCCCTACAGGGGGGGTTAACACCGGGGAGCTGTTTTTT
-	TRBV27	TRBD2	TRBJ2-3	CASSWRGLAVSTDTQYF	TGTGCCAGCAGTTGGAGAGGACTAGCGGTTAGCACAGATACGCAGTATTTT
-	TRBV4-1	TRBD1	TRBJ2-1	CASSQGGAGQGKYNEQFF	TGCGCCAGCAGCCAAGGAGGGGCCGGACAGGGAAAATACAATGAGCAGTTCTTC
-	TRBV27	TRBD1	TRBJ1-2	CASSITGARVDGYTF	TGTGCCAGCAGTATTACAGGGGCCCGGGTGGATGGCTACACCTTC
-	TRBV5-8	-	TRBJ2-1	CASSRLGPYNEQFF	TGTGCCAGCAGCCGCTTGGGCCCCTACAATGAGCAGTTCTTC
-	TRBV29-1	TRBD1	TRBJ2-1	CSVGVWTGDEQFF	TGCAGCGTTGGGGTTTGGACAGGCGATGAGCAGTTCTTC
-	TRBV28	-	TRBJ1-4	CASSLSAFRVGGAANEKLFF	TGTGCCAGCAGTTTATCGGCGTTTCGGGTCGGGGGGGCGGCTAATGAAAAACTGTTTTTT
-	TRBV3-1/TRBV3-2	-	TRBJ2-3	CASRKDTDTQYF	TGTGCCAGCCGAAAAGACACAGATACGCAGTATTTT
-	TRBV19	-	TRBJ1-1	CASQGGNTEAFF	TGTGCCAGTCAAGGGGGGAACACTGAAGCTTTCTTT